Below, 5 T cell receptor beta chains from the same sample are listed, as sequenced in a study of T cell clonality in common variable immunodeficiency. Libraries were prepared by immunoSEQ multiplex PCR; TCRdb keeps only in-frame clonotypes and omits some of them. The sample has over 45,000 clones, none seen only once. Material: peripheral blood mononuclear cells. Source of these receptors: a person between 18 and 75 years old in good health.

In its sample, this clone was seen many times. The read comes to an end 3 residues before the CDR3 does, leaving the germline J gene to fill in the end. The chain carries TRBV29-1 and TRBJ2-7, with 7 nucleotides matching TRBD2. Germline CDR1 is SQVTM and CDR2 is ANQGSEA. Trimming removed 2 bases from V and 6 bases from J; junction bases left unmatched: 13. CDR3 size: 15 residues. The sequenced part of the CDR3 DNA is TGCAGCGTTGAAACAGGAGAGCGGGAAGCCTCCGAG. Protein product: CSVETGEREASE. The full CDR3 protein is CSVETGEREASEQYF.

This clone has a handful of counts. CDR3 loop: CASSLGVATNEKLFF. CDR3 bases read: TGTGCCAGCAGCCTCGGGGTGGCAACTAATGAAAAA. This chain links TRBV7-2 with TRBJ1-4; D unresolved. Sequencing ends 3 residues short of the CDR3 end; the germline J gene provides the rest. This CDR3 region has 15 residues. Germline-derived CDR1 and CDR2 are SGHTA and FQGNSA. V was shortened by 5 bases and J by 0 bases, with 10 bases between the two germline ends.

The CDR3 is CASSFRDTAFF. The DNA read from the CDR3 is TGTGCCAGCAGCTTTAGAGATACG. The chain carries TRBV7-6 and TRBJ1-1; D uncertain. The read terminates 3 residues ahead of where the CDR3 ends, so the germline J gene completes it. The CDR3 length is 11 residues. The germline V gene has CDR1 SGHVS and CDR2 FNYEAQ. The complete variable domain, with remaining parts taken from reference TRBV7-6 and TRBJ1-1, reads GAGVSQSPRYKVTKRGQDVALRCDPISGHVSLYWYRQALGQGPEFLTYFNYEAQQDKSGLPNDRFSAERPEGSISTLTIQRTEQRDSAMYRCASSFRDTAFFGQGTRLTVV.

On this clone: The CDR3 extends 3 residues past the end of the read, so its final part is completed from the germline J gene. This chain links TRBV2 with TRBJ2-2, with 8 bases matching TRBD2. This CDR3 has 14 amino acids. Germline CDR1 SNHLY, CDR2 FYNNEI. The CDR3 loop reads CASSELAGGEKLFF. The sequenced CDR3 bases are TGTGCCAGCAGTGAACTGGCCGGGGGGGAAAAG.

This clone was recorded at least ten times. The sequence runs out 3 residues before the end of the CDR3; the remainder is reconstructed from the germline J gene. The genes are TRBV19 and TRBJ2-1, with D tentatively TRBD2 (6 bases). Germline V CDR1 and CDR2: LNHDA, SQIVND (reference sequence). The V gene lost 5 bases and the J gene lost 7 bases, with 30 bases spanning the gap. The CDR3 contains 19 residues. Partial CDR3 DNA: TGTGCCAGTAGTCACCCCGGACTATCCAAGGGAAGACAAGGGAATGAG. Its translation is CASSHPGLSKGRQGNE. The full CDR3 protein is CASSHPGLSKGRQGNEQFF.